Listed below are T cell receptor beta chains from one sample, sequenced in a study of blood T cells in healthy people across ages. Via MiXCR, TCRdb re-called the 5' RACE reads, giving one row per CDR3 protein. The data contain about 670,000 distinct CDR3 sequences, 52% of them singletons. The specimen sequenced was blood. Every receptor here comes from a woman at least 80 years old in good health. The conserved cysteine and the conserved F or W are not part of the CDR3 here.

TRBV21-1 | ASQSKRQTNTGELF
TRBV6-5 | ASSSLGGSYGYT
TRBV5-1 | ASTQGSGDSYNEQF
TRBV7-2 | ASSHYWEPSYGYT
TRBV14 | ASSRQTGTGELF
TRBV29-1 | SYDYSGADTQY
TRBV20-1 | SAGDRTKLSYEQY
TRBV20-1 | SARGLAGRSEQF
TRBV29-1 | SVVATVSSYEQY
TRBV28 | ASRGDRLRGYT
TRBV5-1 | ASSLVGTSSTDTQY
TRBV7-9 | ASSRGNSEAF
TRBV29-1 | SARHRDFPYEQY
TRBV29-1 | SVEQGLNTEAF
TRBV27 | ASSGRPSTDTQY
TRBV5-1 | ASAPWGSSTSYDEQF
TRBV20-1 | SAQTSGGSSYNEQF
TRBV7-2 | ASSQLYTDTQY
TRBV9 | ASSPRTGQTDTQY
TRBV20-1 | SASDRGNYGYT
TRBV20-1 | SAEDRINSPLH
TRBV5-1 | ASRDGSNTEAF
TRBV6-2/TRBV6-3 | ASSRAGWDTQY
TRBV25-1 | ASSGGSGVSYNEQF
TRBV4-1 | ASSRSGSSTDTQY
TRBV12-3/TRBV12-4 | ASRLRLGLGADTQY
TRBV6-6 | ASSSTTTSYEQY
TRBV6-6 | ASRGGTEGTQY
TRBV7-2 | ASSRDRNNEQY
TRBV20-1 | SARVASGSLGQY
TRBV25-1 | ASSEGGGSYEQY
TRBV6-2/TRBV6-3 | ASSSQRSDTQY
TRBV19 | ASNQGITGRYGYT
TRBV5-6 | ASSVAGGVSGYT
TRBV3-1 | ASSYRGLAGGYNEQF
TRBV28 | ASRADSTTGANVLT
TRBV24-1 | ATRIKPYEQY
TRBV5-1 | ASRGLAGNNEQF
TRBV5-1 | ASSLAGGDTQY
TRBV20-1 | SATDFNEQF
TRBV6-6 | ASISGGKTDTQY
TRBV7-3 | ASSLGGVRAYNEQF
TRBV5-1 | ASSEKGGYRSYNEKLF
TRBV2 | ASARVDLTGELF
TRBV6-2/TRBV6-3 | ASHRTSSNEQF
TRBV4-1 | ASSQDQGYSNKPQH
TRBV7-2 | ASSLTSGWEGQY
TRBV14 | ASSNKYRDYRNTQY